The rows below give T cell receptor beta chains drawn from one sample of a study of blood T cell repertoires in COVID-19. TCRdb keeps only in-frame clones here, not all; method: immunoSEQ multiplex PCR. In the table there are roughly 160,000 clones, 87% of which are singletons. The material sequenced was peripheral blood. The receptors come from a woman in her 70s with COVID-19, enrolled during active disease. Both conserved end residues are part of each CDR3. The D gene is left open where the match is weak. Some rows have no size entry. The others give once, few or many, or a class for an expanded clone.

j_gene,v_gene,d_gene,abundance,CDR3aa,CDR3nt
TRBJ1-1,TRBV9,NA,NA,CASSPRTGSNTEAFF,TGTGCCAGCAGCCCGAGGACGGGAAGCAACACTGAAGCTTTCTTT
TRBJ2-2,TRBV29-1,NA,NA,CSVEGQDANTGELFF,TGCAGCGTTGAAGGACAGGACGCGAACACCGGGGAGCTGTTTTTT
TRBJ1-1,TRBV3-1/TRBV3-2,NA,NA,CASSQDLNSGNTEAFF,TGTGCCAGCAGCCAAGATTTGAACAGCGGGAACACTGAAGCTTTCTTT
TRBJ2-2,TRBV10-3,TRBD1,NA,CAISEDRDTGELFF,TGTGCCATCAGTGAGGACAGGGACACCGGGGAGCTGTTTTTT
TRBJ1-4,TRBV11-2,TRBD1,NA,CASSLGQGMEEKLFF,TGTGCCAGCAGCTTAGGACAGGGGATGGAAGAAAAACTGTTTTTT
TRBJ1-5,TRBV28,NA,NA,CASSLPGHSGQPQHF,TGTGCCAGCAGTTTACCGGGACACAGCGGTCAGCCCCAGCATTTT
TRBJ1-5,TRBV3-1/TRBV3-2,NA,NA,CASSQERGNQPQHF,TGTGCCAGCAGCCAAGAAAGGGGGAATCAGCCCCAGCATTTT
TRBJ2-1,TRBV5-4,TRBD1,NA,CASSPGQGRNEQFF,TGTGCCAGCAGCCCGGGACAGGGGCGGAATGAGCAGTTCTTC
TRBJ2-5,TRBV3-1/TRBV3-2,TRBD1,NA,CASSPTRDRGRETQYF,TGTGCCAGCAGCCCTACTCGGGACAGGGGGCGGGAGACCCAGTACTTC
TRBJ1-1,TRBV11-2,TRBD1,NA,CASSGRQGGEAFF,TGTGCCAGCAGCGGCCGACAGGGGGGTGAAGCTTTCTTT
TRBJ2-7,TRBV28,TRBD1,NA,CATGDRAYEQYF,TGTGCCACCGGGGACAGGGCCTACGAGCAGTACTTC
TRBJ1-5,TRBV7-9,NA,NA,CASSSGMGDISNQPQHF,TGTGCCAGCAGCTCCGGGATGGGGGACATTAGCAATCAGCCCCAGCATTTT
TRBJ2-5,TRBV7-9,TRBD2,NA,CASSSPTTREGETQYF,TGTGCCAGCAGCTCCCCCACGACTAGGGAGGGAGAGACCCAGTACTTC
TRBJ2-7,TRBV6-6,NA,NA,CASSYGMTGYEQYF,TGTGCCAGCAGTTACGGTATGACAGGCTACGAGCAGTACTTC
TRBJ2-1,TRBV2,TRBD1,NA,CASTDRGLEGYEQFF,TGTGCCAGCACGGACAGGGGGCTTGAGGGATATGAGCAGTTCTTC
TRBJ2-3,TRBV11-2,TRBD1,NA,CASSWTGARSTDTQYF,TGTGCCAGCAGCTGGACAGGGGCCCGCAGCACAGATACGCAGTATTTT
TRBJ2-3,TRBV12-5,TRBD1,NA,CASASGQGHSTDTQYF,TGTGCTAGTGCCTCCGGACAGGGACATAGCACAGATACGCAGTATTTT
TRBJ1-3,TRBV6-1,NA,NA,CASSEFMTSGNTIYF,TGTGCCAGCAGTGAGTTTATGACATCTGGAAACACCATATATTTT
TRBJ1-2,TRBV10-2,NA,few,CASSESWGGLAGYTF,TGCGCCAGCAGTGAGTCTTGGGGCGGGCTAGCGGGCTACACCTTC
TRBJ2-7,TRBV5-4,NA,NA,CASSLDSYTYEQYF,TGTGCCAGCAGCTTGGACAGCTACACCTACGAGCAGTACTTC
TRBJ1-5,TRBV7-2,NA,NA,CASSLEGFNQPQHF,TGTGCCAGCAGCTTAGAGGGGTTCAATCAGCCCCAGCATTTT
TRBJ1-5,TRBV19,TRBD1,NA,CASSIRGDRSNQPQHF,TGTGCCAGTAGTATAAGGGGGGACAGAAGCAATCAGCCCCAGCATTTT
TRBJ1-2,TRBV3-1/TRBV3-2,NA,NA,CASSQRGSRGTNYGYTF,TGTGCCAGCAGCCAAAGGGGTAGCAGGGGCACTAACTATGGCTACACCTTC
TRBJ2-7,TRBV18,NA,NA,CASSPPESNEQYF,TGTGCCAGCTCACCACCGGAGAGCAACGAGCAGTACTTC
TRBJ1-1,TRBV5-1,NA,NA,CASSLGRGSDTEAFF,TGCGCCAGCAGCTTGGGGAGGGGATCGGACACTGAAGCTTTCTTT
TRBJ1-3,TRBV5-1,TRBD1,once,CASSATSPGQPGNTIYF,TGCGCCAGCAGCGCCACGTCGCCGGGACAGCCTGGAAACACCATATATTTT
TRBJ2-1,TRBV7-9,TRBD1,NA,CASSFGQGFNEQFF,TGTGCCAGCAGCTTCGGACAGGGGTTCAATGAGCAGTTCTTC
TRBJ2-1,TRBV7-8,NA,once,CASSLDGGIDNEQFF,TGTGCCAGCAGCTTAGATGGGGGGATTGACAATGAGCAGTTCTTC
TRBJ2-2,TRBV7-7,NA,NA,CASSLAAGVDTGELFF,TGTGCCAGCAGCTTAGCGGCAGGGGTGGACACCGGGGAGCTGTTTTTT
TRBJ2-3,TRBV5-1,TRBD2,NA,CASSLQKLAGTDTQYF,TGCGCCAGCAGCCTCCAAAAACTAGCGGGTACAGATACGCAGTATTTT
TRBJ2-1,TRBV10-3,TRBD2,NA,CAIYGGGYNEQFF,TGTGCCATCTATGGCGGGGGATACAATGAGCAGTTCTTC
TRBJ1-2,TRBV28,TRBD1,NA,CASSLTGNYGYTF,TGTGCCAGCAGTCTGACAGGGAACTATGGCTACACCTTC
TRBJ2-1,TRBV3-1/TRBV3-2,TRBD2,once,CASSQVVAGAYNEQFF,TGTGCCAGCAGCCAAGTGGTAGCGGGGGCTTACAATGAGCAGTTCTTC
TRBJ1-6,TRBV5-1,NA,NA,CASSLGAVEGSPLHF,TGCGCCAGCAGCTTGGGGGCGGTAGAGGGATCACCCCTCCACTTT
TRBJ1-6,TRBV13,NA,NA,CASSLTLGQNNSPLHF,TGTGCCAGCAGTTTGACTTTGGGTCAGAATAATTCACCCCTCCACTTT
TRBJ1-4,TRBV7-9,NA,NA,CASSTGRGATNEKLFF,TGTGCCAGCAGCACCGGACGGGGAGCAACTAATGAAAAACTGTTTTTT
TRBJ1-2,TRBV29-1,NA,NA,CSVEPREGVYGYTF,TGCAGCGTTGAACCCCGGGAGGGGGTCTATGGCTACACCTTC
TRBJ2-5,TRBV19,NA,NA,CASSMVARETQYF,TGTGCCAGTAGTATGGTGGCTAGAGAGACCCAGTACTTC
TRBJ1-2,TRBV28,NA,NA,CASSLAVSSYGYTF,TGTGCCAGCAGTTTGGCCGTATCTAGCTATGGCTACACCTTC
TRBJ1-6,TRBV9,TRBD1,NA,CASSAPSAGGSSPLHF,TGTGCCAGCAGCGCCCCTTCTGCAGGGGGGTCCTCACCCCTCCACTTT
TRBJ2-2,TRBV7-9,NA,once,CASRETGDTGELFF,TGTGCCAGCAGAGAGACGGGGGATACCGGGGAGCTGTTTTTT
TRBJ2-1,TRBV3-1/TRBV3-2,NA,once,CASSQDVAGAFYEQFF,TGTGCCAGCAGCCAAGATGTAGCAGGGGCTTTCTATGAGCAGTTCTTC
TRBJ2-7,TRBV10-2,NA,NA,CASRGQVGEGTYEQYF,TGCGCCAGCAGGGGACAGGTGGGGGAGGGGACCTACGAGCAGTACTTC
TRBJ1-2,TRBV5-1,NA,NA,CASSLGVDTNYGYTF,TGCGCCAGCAGCTTGGGGGTAGACACAAACTATGGCTACACCTTC
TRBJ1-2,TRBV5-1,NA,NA,CASSLGPGNYGYTF,TGCGCCAGCAGCTTGGGGCCGGGAAACTATGGCTACACCTTC
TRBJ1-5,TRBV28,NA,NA,CASSLLRGNNQPQHF,TGTGCCAGCAGTTTACTCAGGGGAAATAATCAGCCCCAGCATTTT
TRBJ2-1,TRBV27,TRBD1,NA,CASSPRRDRQNNEQFF,TGTGCCAGCAGCCCCCGCAGGGACAGACAAAACAATGAGCAGTTCTTC
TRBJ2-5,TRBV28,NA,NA,CASSPGGYQETQYF,TGTGCCAGCAGTCCCGGAGGGTACCAAGAGACCCAGTACTTC
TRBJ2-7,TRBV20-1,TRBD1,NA,CSASPTTGNSYEQYF,TGCAGTGCTAGTCCCACGACAGGGAACTCCTACGAGCAGTACTTC
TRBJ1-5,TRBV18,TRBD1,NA,CASSSTTGAWGGQPQHF,TGTGCCAGCTCATCAACTACAGGGGCTTGGGGCGGTCAGCCCCAGCATTTT
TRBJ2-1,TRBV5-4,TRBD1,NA,CASSIGQGARNEQFF,TGTGCCAGCAGCATCGGACAGGGGGCGCGGAATGAGCAGTTCTTC